These T cell receptor beta chains were read from a single sample in a study of PD-1 blockade in mismatch repair-deficient tumors. Only in-frame clones appear in the TCRdb table, and some are missing; sequencing was by immunoSEQ multiplex PCR. The sample has some 45,000 clones, 65% to 80% seen once. The specimen was PBMCs, collected before pembrolizumab treatment. The receptors here all came from an adult with mismatch repair-deficient cancer. Both conserved end residues are part of each CDR3. Fields, in order: D gene, clone size, J gene, CDR3 length, V gene, CDR3 protein, CDR3 DNA. D genes are given only for firm matches. The size of a clone is reported for some rows only, either as once, few or many, or as a class for expanded clones.

-	-	TRBJ1-5	17	TRBV19	CASSISDSQYSNQPQHF	TGTGCCAGTAGTATAAGTGACAGCCAGTATAGCAATCAGCCCCAGCATTTT
-	medium-sized	TRBJ1-5	13	TRBV6-1	CASSEGVGQPQHF	TGTGCCAGCAGTGAAGGGGTTGGGCAGCCCCAGCATTTT
-	-	TRBJ2-2	15	TRBV6-5	CASSYKDTATGELFF	TGTGCCAGCAGTTACAAGGACACCGCGACAGGGGAGCTGTTTTTT
TRBD1	few	TRBJ1-4	15	TRBV6-5	CASSYRTGQNEKLFF	TGTGCCAGCAGTTACCGGACAGGGCAAAATGAAAAACTGTTTTTT
TRBD2	-	TRBJ2-7	14	TRBV6-1	CASSEVSSGYEQYF	TGTGCCAGCAGTGAAGTATCTAGCGGCTACGAGCAGTACTTC
-	-	TRBJ2-1	14	TRBV11-3	CASSRERSYNEQFF	TGTGCCAGCAGTCGGGAGAGGAGTTACAATGAGCAGTTCTTC
-	-	TRBJ2-1	16	TRBV7-6	CASSLESYSSYNEQFF	TGTGCCAGCAGCTTAGAATCCTATAGCTCCTACAATGAGCAGTTCTTC
-	-	TRBJ2-5	14	TRBV6-5	CASSYRPLGETQYF	TGTGCCAGCAGTTACAGGCCTTTAGGGGAGACCCAGTACTTC
-	-	TRBJ2-5	15	TRBV7-8	CASSSQTQSQETQYF	TGTGCCAGCAGCTCCCAGACCCAGAGCCAAGAGACCCAGTACTTC
TRBD1	-	TRBJ1-2	13	TRBV7-2	CASSGDRSYGYTF	TGTGCCAGCAGTGGGGACAGATCCTATGGCTACACCTTC
TRBD1	-	TRBJ2-2	17	TRBV19	CASSISRDRVITGELFF	TGTGCCAGTAGTATAAGCCGGGACAGGGTCATCACCGGGGAGCTGTTTTTT
-	once	TRBJ1-1	16	TRBV11-2	CASSRTWASRDTEAFF	TGTGCCAGCAGCCGTACCTGGGCGTCCAGGGACACTGAAGCTTTCTTT
-	-	TRBJ2-7	12	TRBV6-1	CASSELGYEQYF	TGTGCCAGCAGCGAACTAGGCTACGAGCAGTACTTC
-	-	TRBJ1-1	13	TRBV5-1	CASSLRGGTEAFF	TGCGCCAGCAGCTTGAGGGGCGGCACTGAAGCTTTCTTT
-	-	TRBJ1-5	15	TRBV6-5	CASSYSWDSNQPQHF	TGTGCCAGCAGTTACTCATGGGATAGCAATCAGCCCCAGCATTTT
-	-	TRBJ2-1	15	TRBV2	CASSEGRAKGDEQFF	TGTGCCAGCAGTGAAGGCAGGGCCAAGGGGGATGAGCAGTTCTTC
-	-	TRBJ2-7	16	TRBV5-1	CASSLDRTRSSYEQYF	TGCGCCAGCAGCTTGGATAGGACCCGGAGCTCCTACGAGCAGTACTTC
TRBD2	few	TRBJ2-7	15	TRBV5-4	CASSLRGGSSYEQYF	TGTGCCAGCAGCTTGAGGGGCGGGAGCTCCTACGAGCAGTACTTC
-	-	TRBJ1-2	13	TRBV4-3	CASSNRAGNGYTF	TGCGCCAGCAGTAATCGGGCTGGTAATGGCTACACCTTC
-	-	TRBJ2-7	11	TRBV27	CASSGLREQYF	TGTGCCAGCAGCGGGCTTCGCGAGCAGTACTTC
-	-	TRBJ2-5	14	TRBV19	CASSIEAAGETQYF	TGTGCCAGTAGTATAGAAGCGGCTGGGGAGACCCAGTACTTC
-	-	TRBJ1-3	16	TRBV7-9	CASSLASTVSGNTIYF	TGTGCCAGCAGCTTAGCCTCGACAGTCTCTGGAAACACCATATATTTT
TRBD2	few	TRBJ2-1	16	TRBV12-5	CASGMGLALSYNEQFF	TGTGCTAGTGGTATGGGACTAGCCCTGTCCTACAATGAGCAGTTCTTC
-	-	TRBJ1-1	13	TRBV2	CASNQDSNTEAFF	TGTGCCAGCAACCAGGACAGCAACACTGAAGCTTTCTTT
TRBD1	-	TRBJ1-1	17	TRBV14	CASSQAPGQGSNTEAFF	TGTGCCAGCAGCCAAGCTCCGGGACAGGGGTCCAACACTGAAGCTTTCTTT
TRBD1	-	TRBJ2-5	13	TRBV11-2	CASSRGQGETQYF	TGTGCCAGCAGCAGAGGACAGGGAGAGACCCAGTACTTC
-	-	TRBJ2-7	15	TRBV11-2	CASSLVTGLNYEQYF	TGTGCCAGCAGCTTAGTCACTGGACTGAACTACGAGCAGTACTTC
-	-	TRBJ1-5	16	TRBV30	CAWTLGGGKDNQPQHF	TGTGCCTGGACGCTGGGGGGGGGAAAGGACAATCAGCCCCAGCATTTT
-	-	TRBJ1-1	11	TRBV19	CASSVPSEAFF	TGTGCCAGTAGTGTACCGTCTGAAGCTTTCTTT
-	-	TRBJ2-3	13	TRBV5-1	CASRTLEKDTQYF	TGCGCCAGCCGGACCCTCGAGAAAGATACGCAGTATTTT
-	-	TRBJ2-1	13	TRBV30	CAWSRGEAIEQFF	TGTGCCTGGAGTAGGGGGGAGGCAATTGAGCAGTTCTTC
-	-	TRBJ2-5	15	TRBV7-9	CASSPNLGVQETQYF	TGTGCCAGCAGCCCGAACCTGGGAGTACAAGAGACCCAGTACTTC
-	-	TRBJ2-7	12	TRBV30	CAWSALPYEQYF	TGTGCCTGGAGTGCACTCCCCTACGAGCAGTACTTC
TRBD2	-	TRBJ2-3	18	TRBV19	CASSPMGTASAGTDTQYF	TGTGCCAGTAGTCCGATGGGGACGGCGTCAGCGGGGACAGATACGCAGTATTTT
-	once	TRBJ2-2	12	TRBV6-5	CASRLGTGELFF	TGTGCCAGCAGGCTGGGGACCGGGGAGCTGTTTTTT
TRBD2	few	TRBJ2-5	15	TRBV5-1	CASTLAGGSQETQYF	TGCGCCAGTACCCTAGCGGGAGGCAGCCAAGAGACCCAGTACTTC
-	few	TRBJ2-7	14	TRBV5-1	CASSPLGGTYEQYF	TGCGCCAGCAGCCCCCTAGGTGGGACCTACGAGCAGTACTTC
-	-	TRBJ2-1	14	TRBV11-3	CASSLGFEVNEQFF	TGTGCCAGCAGCTTGGGCTTCGAGGTCAATGAGCAGTTCTTC
-	-	TRBJ2-6	16	TRBV7-8	CASSLGQSSGANVLTF	TGTGCCAGCAGCTTAGGGCAGAGCTCTGGGGCCAACGTCCTGACTTTC
TRBD1	few	TRBJ2-7	14	TRBV7-3	CASSLSGQGYEQYF	TGTGCCAGCAGCTTAAGCGGACAGGGGTACGAGCAGTACTTC
-	-	TRBJ2-3	12	TRBV7-2	CASSLGGRGEYF	TGTGCCAGCAGCTTAGGAGGCAGGGGGGAGTATTTT
-	-	TRBJ2-5	12	TRBV29-1	CSASSAKETQYF	TGCAGCGCCTCTAGCGCAAAAGAGACCCAGTACTTC
-	once	TRBJ1-4	15	TRBV2	CASSEALRDSGKLFF	TGTGCCAGCAGTGAAGCGCTTCGAGACAGCGGAAAACTGTTTTTT
TRBD2	-	TRBJ2-1	16	TRBV11-2	CASSFAGGGSYNEQFF	TGTGCCAGCAGCTTTGCGGGAGGTGGTTCTTACAATGAGCAGTTCTTC
TRBD2	-	TRBJ2-1	16	TRBV5-1	CASSLAHLADYNEQFF	TGCGCCAGCAGCTTGGCCCATCTAGCGGACTACAATGAGCAGTTCTTC
TRBD1	-	TRBJ2-5	14	TRBV30	CAWRQGTEQETQYF	TGTGCCTGGAGACAGGGGACCGAACAAGAGACCCAGTACTTC